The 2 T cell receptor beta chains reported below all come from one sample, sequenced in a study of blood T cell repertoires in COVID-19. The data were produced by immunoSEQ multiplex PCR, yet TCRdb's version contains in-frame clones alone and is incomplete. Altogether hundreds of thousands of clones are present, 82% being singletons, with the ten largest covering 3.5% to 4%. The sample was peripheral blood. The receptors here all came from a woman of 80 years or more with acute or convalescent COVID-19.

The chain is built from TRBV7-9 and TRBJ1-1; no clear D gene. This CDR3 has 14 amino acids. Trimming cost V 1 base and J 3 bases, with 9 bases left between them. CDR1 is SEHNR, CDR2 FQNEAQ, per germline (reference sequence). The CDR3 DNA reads TGTGCCAGCAGCTTAGTCGTACCAGACACTGAAGCTTTCTTT. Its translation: CASSLVVPDTEAFF.

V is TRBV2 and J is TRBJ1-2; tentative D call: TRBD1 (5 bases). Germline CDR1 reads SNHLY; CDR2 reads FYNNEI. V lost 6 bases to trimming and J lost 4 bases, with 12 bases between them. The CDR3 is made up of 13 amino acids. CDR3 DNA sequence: TGTGCCAGCAGAGGGGAGGGGTTCTATGGCTACACCTTC. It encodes CASRGEGFYGYTF.